This T cell receptor beta chain originates from a study of blood T cell repertoires in COVID-19. Authors' methods: Cell counts per sample came from amplifying reference gene primers. Sequencing used immunoSEQ multiplex PCR; TCRdb keeps in-frame clones, though not all of them. V and J calls plus clone size are reproduced from that table; the DNA served to infer D and trimming. This sample has around 320,000 clones, with nearly 90% found just once. Seattle participants joined during active infection and were tracked over time. The V gene's germline CDR1 is SNHLY and CDR2 FYNNEI. V lost 2 bases and J 1 base, leaving 9 bases between the germline ends. The CDR3 has 15 residues.

The TCR originated in a woman aged 25 to 39 with COVID-19, enrolled during active disease. The chain recombines TRBV2 with TRBJ1-3; maybe TRBD1 (5 bases). Sequenced material: peripheral blood. The DNA for the CDR3 is TGTGCCAGCAGTGAAAGGACACCGTCTGGAAACACCATATATTTT. Translated, it gives CASSERTPSGNTIYF.